The source of this T cell receptor (beta chain) is a study of blood T cell repertoires in COVID-19. The germline V gene has CDR1 SGHVS and CDR2 FNYEAQ. Trimming left V 6 bases short and J 3 bases short, with 11 bases between. The CDR3 has 14 amino acids. The repertoire was sequenced with immunoSEQ multiplex PCR; TCRdb's copy has only in-frame clones and lacks some. The sample consists of 65,000 to 90,000 clones, about nine tenths of them appearing once. The rearrangement uses TRBV7-6 and TRBJ2-2; D unclear. This sequence was found in a human donor in a cohort sampled during active COVID-19. The sequenced sample consisted of peripheral blood. The CDR3 coding sequence is TGTGCCAGCAGGCCGGTCACTGACACCGGGGAGCTGTTTTTT. It yields the protein CASRPVTDTGELFF.